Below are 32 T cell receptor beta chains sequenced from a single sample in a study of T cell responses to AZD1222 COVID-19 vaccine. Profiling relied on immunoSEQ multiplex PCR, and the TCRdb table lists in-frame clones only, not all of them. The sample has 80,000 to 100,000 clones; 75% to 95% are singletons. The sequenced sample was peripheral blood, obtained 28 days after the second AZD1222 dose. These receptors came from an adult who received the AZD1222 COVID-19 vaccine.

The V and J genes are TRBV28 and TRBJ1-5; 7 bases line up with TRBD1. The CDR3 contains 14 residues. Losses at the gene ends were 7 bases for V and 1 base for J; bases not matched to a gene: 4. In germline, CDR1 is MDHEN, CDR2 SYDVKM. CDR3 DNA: TGTGCCAGCAAAACGGGACAGAGCAATCAGCCCCAGCATTTT. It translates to CASKTGQSNQPQHF. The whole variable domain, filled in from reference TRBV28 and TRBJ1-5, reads DVKVTQSSRYLVKRTGEKVFLECVQDMDHENMFWYRQDPGLGLRLIYFSYDVKMKEKGDIPEGYSVSREKKERFSLILESASTNQTSMYLCASKTGQSNQPQHFGDGTRLSIL.

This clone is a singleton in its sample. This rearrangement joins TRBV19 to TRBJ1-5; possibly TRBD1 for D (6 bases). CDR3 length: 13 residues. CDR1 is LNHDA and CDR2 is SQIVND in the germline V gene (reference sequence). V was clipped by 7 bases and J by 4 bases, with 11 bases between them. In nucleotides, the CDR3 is TGTGCCAGTACGGGGGGCCAGAATCAGCCCCAGCATTTT. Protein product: CASTGGQNQPQHF.

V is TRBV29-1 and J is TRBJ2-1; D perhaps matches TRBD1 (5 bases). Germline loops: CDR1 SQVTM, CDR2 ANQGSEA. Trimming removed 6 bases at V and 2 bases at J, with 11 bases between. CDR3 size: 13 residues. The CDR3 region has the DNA TGCAGCGTGCTCCTAGGGGCCTACAATGAGCAGTTCTTC. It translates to CSVLLGAYNEQFF.

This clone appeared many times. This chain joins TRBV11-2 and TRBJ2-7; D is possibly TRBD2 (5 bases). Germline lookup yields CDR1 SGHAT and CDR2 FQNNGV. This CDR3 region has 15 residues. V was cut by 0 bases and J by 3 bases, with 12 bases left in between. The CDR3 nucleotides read TGTGCCAGCAGCTTAGACGGCCGCGGGTACTACGAGCAGTACTTC. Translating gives CASSLDGRGYYEQYF.

The CDR3 bases are TGTGCCAGCAGCGTTAGCACAGATACGCAGTATTTT. This translates into CASSVSTDTQYF. The chain recombines TRBV28 with TRBJ2-3, with D hard to call. The CDR3 contains 12 residues. Trimming shortened V by 6 bases and J by 0 bases, and 4 bases separated the two germline ends. Germline V gives CDR1 MDHEN, CDR2 SYDVKM.

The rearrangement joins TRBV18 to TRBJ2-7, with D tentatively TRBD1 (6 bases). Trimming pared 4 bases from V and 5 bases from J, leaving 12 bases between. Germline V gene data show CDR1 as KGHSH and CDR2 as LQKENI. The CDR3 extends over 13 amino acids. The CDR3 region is CASSQGELNEQYF. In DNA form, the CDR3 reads TGTGCCAGCTCACAGGGGGAATTGAACGAGCAGTACTTC.

The CDR3 sequence: CAWNRGSGNTIYF. The CDR3 bases are TGTGCCTGGAATCGGGGGTCTGGAAACACCATATATTTT. V is TRBV30 and J is TRBJ1-3; D may be TRBD1 (5 bases). The CDR3 totals 13 residues. Deletions cut 4 bases from V and 1 base from J, with 8 bases between. Germline lookup yields CDR1 GTSNPN and CDR2 SVGIG (reference sequence).

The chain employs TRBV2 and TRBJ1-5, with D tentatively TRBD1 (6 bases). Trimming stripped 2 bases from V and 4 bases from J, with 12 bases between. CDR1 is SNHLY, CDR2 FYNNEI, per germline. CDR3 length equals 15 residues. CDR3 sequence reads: CASSEWAGENQPQHF. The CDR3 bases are TGTGCCAGCAGTGAATGGGCAGGGGAAAATCAGCCCCAGCATTTT.

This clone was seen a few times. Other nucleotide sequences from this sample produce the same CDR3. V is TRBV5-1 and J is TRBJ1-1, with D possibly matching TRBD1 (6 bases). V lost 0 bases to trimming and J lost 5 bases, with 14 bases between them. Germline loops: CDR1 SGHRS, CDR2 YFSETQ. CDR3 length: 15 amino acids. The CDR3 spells CASSLEGRGGTEAFF. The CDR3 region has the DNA TGCGCCAGCAGCTTGGAGGGCAGGGGAGGGACTGAAGCTTTCTTT. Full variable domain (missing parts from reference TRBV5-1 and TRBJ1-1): KAGVTQTPRYLIKTRGQQVTLSCSPISGHRSVSWYQQTPGQGLQFLFEYFSETQRNKGNFPGRFSGRQFSNSRSEMNVSTLELGDSALYLCASSLEGRGGTEAFFGQGTRLTVV.

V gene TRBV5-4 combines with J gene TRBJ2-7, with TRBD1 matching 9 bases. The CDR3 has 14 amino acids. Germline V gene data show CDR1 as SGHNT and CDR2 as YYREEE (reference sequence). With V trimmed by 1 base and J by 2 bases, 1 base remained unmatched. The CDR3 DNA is TGTGCCAGCAGCTTGAGACAGGGGGCCTACGAGCAGTACTTC. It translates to CASSLRQGAYEQYF. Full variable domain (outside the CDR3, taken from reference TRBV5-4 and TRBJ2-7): ETGVTQSPTHLIKTRGQQVTLRCSSQSGHNTVSWYQQALGQGPQFIFQYYREEENGRGNFPPRFSGLQFPNYSSELNVNALELDDSALYLCASSLRQGAYEQYFGPGTRLTVT.

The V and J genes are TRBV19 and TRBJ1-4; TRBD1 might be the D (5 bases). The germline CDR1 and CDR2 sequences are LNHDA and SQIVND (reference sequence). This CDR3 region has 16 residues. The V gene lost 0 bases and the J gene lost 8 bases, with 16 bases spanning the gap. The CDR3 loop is CASSIENRWIGEKLFF. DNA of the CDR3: TGTGCCAGTAGTATAGAGAACAGGTGGATTGGCGAAAAACTGTTTTTT.

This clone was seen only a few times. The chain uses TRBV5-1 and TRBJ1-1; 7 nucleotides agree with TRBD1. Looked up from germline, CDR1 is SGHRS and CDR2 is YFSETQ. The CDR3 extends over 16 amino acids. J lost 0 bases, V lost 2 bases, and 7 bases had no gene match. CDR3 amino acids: CASSLRTGSMNTEAFF. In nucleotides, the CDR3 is TGCGCCAGCAGCTTAAGGACAGGTTCAATGAACACTGAAGCTTTCTTT. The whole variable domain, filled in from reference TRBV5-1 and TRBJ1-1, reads KAGVTQTPRYLIKTRGQQVTLSCSPISGHRSVSWYQQTPGQGLQFLFEYFSETQRNKGNFPGRFSGRQFSNSRSEMNVSTLELGDSALYLCASSLRTGSMNTEAFFGQGTRLTVV.

The CDR3 is CASSLMTGATGNTEAFF. DNA of the CDR3: TGTGCCAGCAGCTTAATGACAGGGGCAACCGGGAACACTGAAGCTTTCTTT. The chain combines TRBV7-8 with TRBJ1-1; 8 nucleotides line up with TRBD1. CDR3 size: 17 residues. Germline CDR1 reads SGHVS; CDR2 reads FQNEAQ. Trimming took 2 bases from V and 1 from J; bases not matched to a gene: 9.

In DNA form, the CDR3 reads TGTGCCAGCAGTACCCGGGACAGACTTAACTATGGCTACACCTTC. This sequence encodes CASSTRDRLNYGYTF. The chain combines TRBV27 with TRBJ1-2; TRBD1 matches at 7 bases. The trim removed 5 bases at V and 1 base at J, leaving 7 bases unmatched. This CDR3 comprises 15 residues. CDR1 and CDR2 (germline): MNHEY, SMNVEV (reference sequence).

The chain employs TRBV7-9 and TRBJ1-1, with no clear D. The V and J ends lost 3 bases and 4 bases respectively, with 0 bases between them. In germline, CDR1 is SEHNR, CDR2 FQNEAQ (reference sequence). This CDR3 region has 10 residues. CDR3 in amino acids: CASSFTEAFF. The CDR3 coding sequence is TGTGCCAGCAGCTTCACTGAAGCTTTCTTT. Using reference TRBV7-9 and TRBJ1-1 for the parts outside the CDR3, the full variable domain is DTGVSQNPRHKITKRGQNVTFRCDPISEHNRLYWYRQTLGQGPEFLTYFQNEAQLEKSRLLSDRFSAERPKGSFSTLEIQRTEQGDSAMYLCASSFTEAFFGQGTRLTVV.

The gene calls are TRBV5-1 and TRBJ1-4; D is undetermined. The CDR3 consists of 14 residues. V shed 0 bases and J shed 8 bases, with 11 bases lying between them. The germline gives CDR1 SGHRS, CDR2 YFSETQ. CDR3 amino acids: CASSLVTDGEKLFF. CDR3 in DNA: TGCGCCAGCAGCTTGGTCACGGATGGGGAAAAACTGTTTTTT.

The CDR3 loop reads CASRNRGGGEKLFF. The DNA of the CDR3 is TGTGCCAGCAGAAACAGGGGTGGTGGAGAAAAACTGTTTTTT. The chain combines TRBV6-5 with TRBJ1-4; 7 bases are a match to TRBD1. The ends lost 6 bases at V and 8 bases at J; junction bases unmatched: 9. This CDR3 contains 14 residues. CDR1 is MNHEY, CDR2 SVGAGI, per germline.

The CDR3 here is CASSPGLYEQYF. The DNA for the CDR3 is TGTGCCAGCTCGCCGGGACTATACGAGCAGTACTTC. J is TRBJ2-7 and V is TRBV18, with 7 nucleotides matching TRBD2. V lost 6 bases and J lost 4; bases outside the gene matches: 3. This CDR3 is built from 12 residues. CDR1 is KGHSH and CDR2 is LQKENI in the germline V gene.

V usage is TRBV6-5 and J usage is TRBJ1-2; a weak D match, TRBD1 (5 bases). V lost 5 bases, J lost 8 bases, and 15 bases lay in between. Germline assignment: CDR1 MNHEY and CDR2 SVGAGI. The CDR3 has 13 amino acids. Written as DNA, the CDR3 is TGTGCCAGCAGTCCGGGACTAAGGGGAGGCTACACCTTC. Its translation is CASSPGLRGGYTF.

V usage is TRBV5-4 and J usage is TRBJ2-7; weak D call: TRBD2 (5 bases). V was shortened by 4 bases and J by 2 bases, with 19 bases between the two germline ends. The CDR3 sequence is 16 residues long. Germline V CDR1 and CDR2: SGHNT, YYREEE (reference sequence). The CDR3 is CASSLVGFKEAYEQYF. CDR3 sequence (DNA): TGTGCCAGCAGCCTGGTGGGATTTAAGGAGGCCTACGAGCAGTACTTC. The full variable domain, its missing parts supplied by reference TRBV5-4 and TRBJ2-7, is ETGVTQSPTHLIKTRGQQVTLRCSSQSGHNTVSWYQQALGQGPQFIFQYYREEENGRGNFPPRFSGLQFPNYSSELNVNALELDDSALYLCASSLVGFKEAYEQYFGPGTRLTVT.

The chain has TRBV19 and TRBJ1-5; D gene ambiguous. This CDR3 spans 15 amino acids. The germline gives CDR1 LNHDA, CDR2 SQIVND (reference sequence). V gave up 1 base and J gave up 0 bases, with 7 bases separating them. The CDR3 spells CASSIGWVSNQPQHF. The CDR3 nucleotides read TGTGCCAGTAGTATAGGGTGGGTTAGCAATCAGCCCCAGCATTTT.

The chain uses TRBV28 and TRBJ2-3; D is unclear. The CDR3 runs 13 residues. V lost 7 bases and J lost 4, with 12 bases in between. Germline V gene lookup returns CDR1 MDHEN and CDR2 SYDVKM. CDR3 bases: TGTGCCAGCACTCCAACGACGTCAGATACGCAGTATTTT. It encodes CASTPTTSDTQYF. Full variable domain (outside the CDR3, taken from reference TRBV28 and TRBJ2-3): DVKVTQSSRYLVKRTGEKVFLECVQDMDHENMFWYRQDPGLGLRLIYFSYDVKMKEKGDIPEGYSVSREKKERFSLILESASTNQTSMYLCASTPTTSDTQYFGPGTRLTVL.

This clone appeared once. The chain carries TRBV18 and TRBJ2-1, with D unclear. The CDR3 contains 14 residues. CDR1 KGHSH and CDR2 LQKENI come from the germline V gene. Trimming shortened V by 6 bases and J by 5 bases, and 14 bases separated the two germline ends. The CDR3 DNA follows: TGTGCCAGCTCGCATCTTAGTCAAGACAATGAGCAGTTCTTC. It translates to CASSHLSQDNEQFF. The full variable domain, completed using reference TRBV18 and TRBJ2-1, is NAGVMQNPRHLVRRRGQEARLRCSPMKGHSHVYWYRQLPEEGLKFMVYLQKENIIDESGMPKERFSAEFPKEGPSILRIQQVVRGDSAAYFCASSHLSQDNEQFFGPGTRLTVL.

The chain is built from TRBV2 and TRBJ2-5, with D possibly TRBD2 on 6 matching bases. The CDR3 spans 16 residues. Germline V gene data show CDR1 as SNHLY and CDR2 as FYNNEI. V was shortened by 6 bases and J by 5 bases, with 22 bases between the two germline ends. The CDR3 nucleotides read TGTGCCAGCAGGGAGGCCTCTGGCGGGGTAATGGAGACCCAGTACTTC. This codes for CASREASGGVMETQYF.

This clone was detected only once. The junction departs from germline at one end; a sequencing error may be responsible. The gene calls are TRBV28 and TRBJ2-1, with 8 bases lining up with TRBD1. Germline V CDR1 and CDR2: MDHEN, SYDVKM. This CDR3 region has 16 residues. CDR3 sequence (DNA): TGTGCCAGCAAATGGTTGGACTCGAACCGGGACAGGCCGCTTGTCTTC. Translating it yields CASKWLDSNRDRPLVF.

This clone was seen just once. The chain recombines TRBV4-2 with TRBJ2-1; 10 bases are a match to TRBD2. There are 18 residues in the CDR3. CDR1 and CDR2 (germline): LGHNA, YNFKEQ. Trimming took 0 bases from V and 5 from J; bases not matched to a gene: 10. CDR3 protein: CASSQEPSGSGGNNEQFF. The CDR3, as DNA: TGTGCCAGCAGCCAAGAGCCTAGCGGGAGCGGGGGAAACAATGAGCAGTTCTTC.

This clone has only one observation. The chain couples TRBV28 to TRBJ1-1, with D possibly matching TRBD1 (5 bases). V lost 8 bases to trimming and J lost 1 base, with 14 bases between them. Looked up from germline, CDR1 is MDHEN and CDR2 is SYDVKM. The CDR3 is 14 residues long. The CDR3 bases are TGTGCCAGCCGACACAGGACGGCGAACACTGAAGCTTTCTTT. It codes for CASRHRTANTEAFF.

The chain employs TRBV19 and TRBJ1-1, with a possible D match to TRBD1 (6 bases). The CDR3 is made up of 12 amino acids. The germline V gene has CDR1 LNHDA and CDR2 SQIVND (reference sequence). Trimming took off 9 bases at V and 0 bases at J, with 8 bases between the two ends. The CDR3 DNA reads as TGTGCCAGCACAGGGATGAACACTGAAGCTTTCTTT. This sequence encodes CASTGMNTEAFF.

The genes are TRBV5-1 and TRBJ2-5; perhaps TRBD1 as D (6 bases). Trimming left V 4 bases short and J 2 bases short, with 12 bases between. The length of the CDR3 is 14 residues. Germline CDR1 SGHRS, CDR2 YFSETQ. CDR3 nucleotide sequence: TGCGCCAGCAGCACCGACAGGTCGCAAGAGACCCAGTACTTC. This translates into CASSTDRSQETQYF.

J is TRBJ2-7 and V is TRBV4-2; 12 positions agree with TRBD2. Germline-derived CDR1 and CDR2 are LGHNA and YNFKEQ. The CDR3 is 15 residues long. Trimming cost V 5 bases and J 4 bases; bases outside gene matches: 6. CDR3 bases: TGTGCCAGCAGCTATGGACTAGCGGGACTATACGAGCAGTACTTC. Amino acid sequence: CASSYGLAGLYEQYF.

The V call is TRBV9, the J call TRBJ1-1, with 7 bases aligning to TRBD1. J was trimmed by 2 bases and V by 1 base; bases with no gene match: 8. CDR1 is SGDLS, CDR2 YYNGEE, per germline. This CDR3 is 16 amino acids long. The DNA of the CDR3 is TGTGCCAGCAGCGTATGGCCGGGACAGACCAACACTGAAGCTTTCTTT. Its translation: CASSVWPGQTNTEAFF.

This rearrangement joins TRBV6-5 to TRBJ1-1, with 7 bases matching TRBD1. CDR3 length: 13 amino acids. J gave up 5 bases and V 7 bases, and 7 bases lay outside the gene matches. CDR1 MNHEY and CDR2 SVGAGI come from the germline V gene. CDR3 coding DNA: TGTGCCAGCACCACAGGGGTGGTAACTGAAGCTTTCTTT. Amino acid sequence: CASTTGVVTEAFF.